What follows are 16 T cell receptor beta chains derived from one specimen sequenced in a study of T cells in Graves' hyperthyroidism and ophthalmopathy. TCR beta CDR3 sequences were amplified from RNA transcripts. The HTBI primer set served for first-round RT-PCR of the TCR CDR3. Using its own MiXCR run on the multiplex PCR reads, TCRdb lists one record per CDR3 protein. Among hundreds of thousands of distinct CDR3 sequences listed, 45% were seen once. Sequenced material: peripheral blood or thyroid tissue (not recorded which). The receptors here all came from an adult man with Graves' disease, either hyperthyroidism or ophthalmopathy (not recorded which).

The V and J genes are TRBV7-9 and TRBJ2-7, with TRBD2 matching 12 bases. From germline, CDR1 is SEHNR and CDR2 FQNEAQ (reference sequence). The junction had 6 bases not matched to a gene; V was cut back by 6 bases and J by 3 bases. This CDR3 spans 15 amino acids. In nucleotides, the CDR3 is TGTGCCAGCAGTCTCCTAGCGGGAGGGGTCTACGAGCAGTACTTC. Its translation is CASSLLAGGVYEQYF.

This clonotype was observed at least ten times. The gene calls are TRBV2 and TRBJ1-2; TRBD1 might be the D (6 bases). CDR1 SNHLY and CDR2 FYNNEI come from the germline V gene. V lost 9 bases and J lost 8, with 16 bases in between. CDR3 length equals 12 residues. DNA of the CDR3: TGTGCCAGTCGACAGGAAGGCGACGGCTACACCTTC. Protein: CASRQEGDGYTF.

This rearrangement joins TRBV10-3 to TRBJ1-1; perhaps TRBD1 as D (6 bases). The V gene's germline CDR1 is ENHRY and CDR2 SYGVKD. The germline V and J ends were trimmed by 3 bases and 5 bases, with 13 bases remaining between them. The CDR3 sequence is 14 residues long. CDR3 residues: CAISEGGGVTEAFF. The CDR3 nucleotides read TGTGCCATCAGTGAAGGAGGGGGAGTAACTGAAGCTTTCTTT.

This clonotype came up many times. This sequence joins TRBV9 and TRBJ1-4; D gene ambiguous. The V gene's germline CDR1 is SGDLS and CDR2 YYNGEE. Between the trimmed V and J ends, which lost 2 bases and 6 bases, there was a span of 11 bases. The CDR3 spans 14 residues. CDR3 sequence: CASSVGVEDEKLFF. The CDR3 nucleotides are TGTGCCAGCAGCGTCGGGGTTGAGGATGAAAAACTGTTTTTT. The variable domain in full, completed from reference TRBV9 and TRBJ1-4, reads DSGVTQTPKHLITATGQRVTLRCSPRSGDLSVYWYQQSLDQGLQFLIQYYNGEERAKGNILERFSAQQFPDLHSELNLSSLELGDSALYFCASSVGVEDEKLFFGSGTQLSVL.

This clonotype was recorded a few times. The rearrangement joins TRBV9 to TRBJ1-1, with a possible D match to TRBD1 (5 bases). Trimming removed 3 bases from V and 4 bases from J, with 13 bases in between. The CDR3 length is 14 residues. Germline loops: CDR1 SGDLS, CDR2 YYNGEE. CDR3 in DNA: TGTGCCAGCAGCGCCCCAGGGAAGCGCACTGAAGCTTTCTTT. This sequence encodes CASSAPGKRTEAFF. Complete variable domain (other parts from reference TRBV9 and TRBJ1-1): DSGVTQTPKHLITATGQRVTLRCSPRSGDLSVYWYQQSLDQGLQFLIQYYNGEERAKGNILERFSAQQFPDLHSELNLSSLELGDSALYFCASSAPGKRTEAFFGQGTRLTVV.

In this sample, this clonotype turned up many times. The chain carries TRBV20-1 and TRBJ2-7; no clear D. The CDR3 sequence is 13 residues long. V dropped 2 bases and J dropped 2 bases, with 10 bases sitting between them. The V gene's germline CDR1 is DFQATT and CDR2 SNEGSKA (reference sequence). The CDR3 nucleotides read TGCAGTGCTAGATCTGGCAGAACCTACGAGCAGTACTTC. It codes for CSARSGRTYEQYF.

J is TRBJ1-1 and V is TRBV29-1, with TRBD1 matching over 9 bases. This CDR3 contains 12 residues. Germline CDR1 and CDR2: SQVTM and ANQGSEA. V lost 4 bases, J lost 11 bases, and 8 bases stayed unmatched. The CDR3: CSVAVQGASAFF. The CDR3 DNA sequence: TGCAGCGTTGCGGTACAGGGGGCCTCGGCTTTCTTT.

This clonotype was seen once. This may stem from a read error, because a much larger clone lies one nucleotide away. The rearrangement links TRBV2 to TRBJ2-7; D call uncertain. The CDR3 sequence is 10 residues long. CDR1 SNHLY and CDR2 FYNNEI come from the germline V gene. This chain's CDR3 is CASRALEHYF. The CDR3 DNA reads TGTGCCAGCAGGGCGTTAGAGCATTACTTC.

This clonotype was recorded at least ten times. The chain has TRBV2 and TRBJ2-5; D possibly corresponds to TRBD2 (6 bases). The CDR3 loop spans 14 amino acids. V was pared by 0 bases and J by 2 bases, with 7 bases between. The germline gives CDR1 SNHLY, CDR2 FYNNEI. The CDR3 DNA reads TGTGCCAGCAGTGAAGCACTAGCTCAAGAGACCCAGTACTTC. Encoded protein: CASSEALAQETQYF.

V and J are TRBV7-2 and TRBJ1-1; the D gene is possibly TRBD1 (5 bases). V lost 3 bases, J lost 11 bases, and 13 bases lay in between. Germline V lookup: CDR1 SGHTA, CDR2 FQGNSA. CDR3 size: 12 residues. The CDR3 protein is CASSLAGIGAFF. The CDR3 DNA sequence: TGTGCCAGCAGCTTGGCAGGGATCGGGGCTTTCTTT.

In its sample, this clonotype was seen a few times. The CDR3 protein is CASSYDRGFNTEAFF. For the CDR3, the DNA is TGTGCCAGCAGTTACGACAGGGGATTTAACACTGAAGCTTTCTTT. The chain uses TRBV7-9 and TRBJ1-1; 8 nucleotides agree with TRBD1. Losses at the gene ends were 6 bases for V and 2 bases for J; bases not matched to a gene: 8. The CDR3 has 15 amino acids. Germline CDR1 and CDR2: SEHNR and FQNEAQ (reference sequence).

This clonotype showed up many times. The rearrangement uses TRBV7-8 and TRBJ2-7; D not resolved. The V gene lost 0 bases and the J gene lost 2 bases, with 8 bases spanning the gap. Germline V lookup: CDR1 SGHVS, CDR2 FQNEAQ. The length of the CDR3 is 14 residues. The CDR3 loop reads CASSLAVVAYEQYF. The DNA of the CDR3 is TGTGCCAGCAGCTTAGCGGTCGTTGCCTACGAGCAGTACTTC.

The CDR3: CASSIGGQGNYEQYF. The CDR3 nucleotides read TGTGCCAGTAGTATTGGGGGACAGGGAAACTACGAGCAGTACTTC. The rearrangement uses TRBV19 and TRBJ2-7, with 9 nucleotides matching TRBD1. The germline V gene has CDR1 LNHDA and CDR2 SQIVND (reference sequence). CDR3 length equals 15 residues. V lost 3 bases and J lost 3; bases outside the gene matches: 6.

A few counts support this clonotype. A read error may account for a junction end that differs from germline. The genes are TRBV7-2 and TRBJ2-7; 10 nucleotides agree with TRBD1. Germline V gives CDR1 SGHTA, CDR2 FQGNSA. The CDR3 runs to 16 residues. Written as DNA, the CDR3 is TGCGCCAGCAGCTTAGCAGCGGGACAGGGGTTCTACGAGCAGTACTTC. Protein: CASSLAAGQGFYEQYF.

Notes on this clonotype: One end of the junction varies from germline; a read error may be responsible. V gene TRBV29-1 combines with J gene TRBJ2-7, with D perhaps being TRBD1 or TRBD2 (7 bases each). From germline, CDR1 is SQVTM and CDR2 ANQGSEA. The CDR3 length is 11 residues. The CDR3 DNA reads TGCAGCGTCGCCCCAGGGGGGGAGCAGTGCTTC. Residues: CSVAPGGEQCF.

The V and J genes are TRBV7-9 and TRBJ2-3, with D possibly TRBD2 on 5 matching bases. Germline values: CDR1 SEHNR, CDR2 FQNEAQ (reference sequence). Trimming removed 0 bases at V and 13 bases at J, with 8 bases between. The CDR3 has 11 amino acids. The DNA for the CDR3 is TGTGCCAGCAGCTTAGCTAGCGAGAAGTATTTT. Amino acids: CASSLASEKYF.